The next 5 T cell receptor beta chains were all read from a single sample in a study of blood T cell repertoires in COVID-19 (dated by TCRdb to about 2020). Library preparation used the immunoSEQ multiplex PCR assay. The source is immuneACCESS, and TCRdb retained only in-frame sequences with V and J called. Part of the clones is not carried over; for the studies checked, unresolved V genes explain less than half of this, and the remainder is unexplained. The table for this sample lists 90,000 or so clones; approximately 90% of them were counted only once. The ten largest clones add up to approximately 20% of the sample. Sequencing was performed on peripheral blood. All receptors derive from a woman aged 60 to 75 with COVID-19, enrolled during active disease.

The chain is built from TRBV28 and TRBJ1-5; perhaps TRBD1 as D (5 bases). Germline values: CDR1 MDHEN, CDR2 SYDVKM. Trimming removed 3 bases at V and 7 bases at J, with 7 bases between. The CDR3 is 12 residues long. CDR3 loop: CASSFGGQPQHF. Written as DNA, the CDR3 is TGTGCCAGCAGTTTCGGGGGACAGCCCCAGCATTTT.

The chain recombines TRBV18 with TRBJ1-4; tentatively, D is TRBD1 (6 bases). The CDR3 contains 16 residues. Per germline, CDR1 KGHSH and CDR2 LQKENI. V dropped 3 bases and J dropped 6 bases, with 17 bases sitting between them. Written as DNA, the CDR3 is TGTGCCAGCTCACCTCCGACAGGTTGGGGCGATGAAAAACTGTTTTTT. Its protein is CASSPPTGWGDEKLFF. Full variable domain (remainder filled in from reference TRBV18 and TRBJ1-4): NAGVMQNPRHLVRRRGQEARLRCSPMKGHSHVYWYRQLPEEGLKFMVYLQKENIIDESGMPKERFSAEFPKEGPSILRIQQVVRGDSAAYFCASSPPTGWGDEKLFFGSGTQLSVL.

The genes are TRBV2 and TRBJ1-2; no reliable D call. Trimming pared 2 bases from V and 3 bases from J, leaving 13 bases between. Germline V gene data show CDR1 as SNHLY and CDR2 as FYNNEI. This CDR3 comprises 15 residues. CDR3 residues: CASSETAGSDYGYTF. For the CDR3, the DNA is TGTGCCAGCAGTGAAACGGCTGGGAGTGACTATGGCTACACCTTC.

The V gene is TRBV28, the J gene TRBJ1-1; no reliable D call. Germline CDR1 and CDR2: MDHEN and SYDVKM. Trimming removed 3 bases at V and 3 bases at J, with 8 bases between. The CDR3 covers 13 residues. The CDR3 here is CASSLSSYTEAFF. CDR3 nucleotides: TGTGCCAGCAGTTTGTCCAGTTACACTGAAGCTTTCTTT. The variable domain in full, completed from reference TRBV28 and TRBJ1-1, reads DVKVTQSSRYLVKRTGEKVFLECVQDMDHENMFWYRQDPGLGLRLIYFSYDVKMKEKGDIPEGYSVSREKKERFSLILESASTNQTSMYLCASSLSSYTEAFFGQGTRLTVV.

The gene calls are TRBV4-2 and TRBJ1-4; the D gene is possibly TRBD1 (6 bases). This CDR3 contains 18 residues. Trimming cost V 0 bases and J 0 bases, with 14 bases left between them. Germline assignment: CDR1 LGHNA and CDR2 YNFKEQ. CDR3 DNA sequence: TGTGCCAGCAGCCAAGATACGGGGGGCGGAGCAACTAATGAAAAACTGTTTTTT. Translation: CASSQDTGGGATNEKLFF.